This section outlines one T cell receptor beta chain sequence together with its context. Its antigen is still unknown. Germline values: CDR1 SQVTM, CDR2 ANQGSEA. The CDR3 contains 12 residues. V lost 7 bases to trimming and J lost 2 bases, with 11 bases between them. The sample belongs to a study of OX40 agonist ivuxolimab in advanced cancers. Study-wide results and caveats: On average, CD8+ T cells had more expanded clones than CD4+.

Sequencing used immunoSEQ multiplex PCR; TCRdb keeps in-frame clones, though not all of them. The sample shows more than 45,000 clones, roughly 80% of them seen only once. This chain uses TRBV29-1 with TRBJ2-5; D unresolved. The sequence was obtained from an adult with an advanced solid tumor such as melanoma, head and neck, liver or kidney cancer. The sequences come from CD4+ or CD8+ T cells sorted from blood, collected in a trial of the OX40 agonist ivuxolimab. The DNA for the CDR3 is TGCAGCGGCAGCGTTGCTCAAGAGACCCAGTACTTC. Its protein product is CSGSVAQETQYF.